This T cell receptor (beta chain) is drawn from a study of blood T cell repertoires in COVID-19. Study-wide context: COVID-19 samples from acute and convalescent phases originated in the United States, Italy and Spain. Sources were T cells, B-cell-depleted T cells, or PBMCs; the material itself was cDNA or gDNA.

Trimming took 4 bases from V and 7 from J; bases not matched to a gene: 4. The CDR3 contains 12 residues. Germline CDR1 is SGHNT and CDR2 is YYREEE (reference sequence). Original data processing: Nucleated cell counts were estimated from reference gene primer amplification. Sequenced by immunoSEQ multiplex PCR; TCRdb stores in-frame clones only, minus some. V, J and clone size derive from that table, while D and trimming were established from the DNA sequence. The sample contains approximately 210,000 clones, about 90% of which appear only once. Material: peripheral blood. This TCR derives from a man aged 30-40 years with acute or convalescent COVID-19. J is TRBJ1-1 and V is TRBV5-4; 7 bases are shared with TRBD1. The CDR3 DNA follows: TGTGCCAGCAGCCCGACAGGGAGTGAAGCTTTCTTT. It translates to CASSPTGSEAFF.